This T cell receptor (beta chain) was sequenced in a study of OX40 agonist ivuxolimab in advanced cancers. Study-wide context: Hepatocellular carcinoma, melanoma, renal cell or head and neck cancer occurred in dose-escalation patients.

Data came from immunoSEQ multiplex PCR; TCRdb stores just in-frame clones and leaves some out. The sample lists under 80,000 clones, less than 95% seen once, with more than 1.5% in the top ten. Germline-derived CDR1 and CDR2 are MNHNS and SASEGT. V was pared by 8 bases and J by 6 bases, with 9 bases of the junction left unmatched. The CDR3 loop spans 14 amino acids. This receptor was identified in an adult with an advanced solid tumor such as melanoma, head and neck, liver or kidney cancer. The sequenced sample was CD4+ or CD8+ T cells sorted from blood, obtained in a trial of the OX40 agonist ivuxolimab. The chain recombines TRBV6-1 with TRBJ2-3, with 9 bases that match TRBD2. The CDR3 protein is CASLNAGGGDTQYF. CDR3 DNA: TGTGCCAGCCTCAATGCGGGAGGGGGCGATACGCAGTATTTT.